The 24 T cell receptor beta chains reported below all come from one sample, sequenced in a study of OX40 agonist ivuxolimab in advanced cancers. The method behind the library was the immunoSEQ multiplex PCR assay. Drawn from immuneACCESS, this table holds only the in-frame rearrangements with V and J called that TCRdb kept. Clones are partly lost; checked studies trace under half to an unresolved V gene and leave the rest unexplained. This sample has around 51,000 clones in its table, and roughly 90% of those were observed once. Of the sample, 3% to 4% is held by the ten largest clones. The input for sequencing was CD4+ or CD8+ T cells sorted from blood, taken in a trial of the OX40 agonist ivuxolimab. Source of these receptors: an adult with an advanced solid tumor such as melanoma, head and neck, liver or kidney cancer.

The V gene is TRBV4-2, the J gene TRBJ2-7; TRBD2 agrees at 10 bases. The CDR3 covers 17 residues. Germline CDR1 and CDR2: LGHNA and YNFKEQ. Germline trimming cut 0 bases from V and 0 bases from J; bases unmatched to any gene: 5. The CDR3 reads CASSQDNERGGSYEQYF. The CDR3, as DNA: TGTGCCAGCAGCCAAGACAACGAGCGGGGGGGCTCCTACGAGCAGTACTTC.

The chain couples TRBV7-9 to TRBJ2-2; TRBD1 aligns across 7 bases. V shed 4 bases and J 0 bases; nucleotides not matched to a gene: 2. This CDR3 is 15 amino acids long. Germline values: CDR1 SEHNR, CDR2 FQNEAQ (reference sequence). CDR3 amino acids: CASSSTGPNTGELFF. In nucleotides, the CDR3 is TGTGCCAGCAGCTCGACAGGGCCGAACACCGGGGAGCTGTTTTTT.

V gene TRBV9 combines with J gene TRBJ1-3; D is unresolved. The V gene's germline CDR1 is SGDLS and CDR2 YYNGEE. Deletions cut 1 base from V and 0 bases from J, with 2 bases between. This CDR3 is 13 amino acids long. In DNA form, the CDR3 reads TGTGCCAGCAGCGTAACCTCTGGAAACACCATATATTTT. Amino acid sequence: CASSVTSGNTIYF.

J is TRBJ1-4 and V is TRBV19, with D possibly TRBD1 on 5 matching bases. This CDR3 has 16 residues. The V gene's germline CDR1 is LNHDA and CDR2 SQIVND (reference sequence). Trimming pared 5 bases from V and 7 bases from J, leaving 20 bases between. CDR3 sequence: CASSPPGRGTVEKLFF. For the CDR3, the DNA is TGTGCCAGTAGTCCCCCAGGTCGGGGCACGGTTGAAAAACTGTTTTTT.

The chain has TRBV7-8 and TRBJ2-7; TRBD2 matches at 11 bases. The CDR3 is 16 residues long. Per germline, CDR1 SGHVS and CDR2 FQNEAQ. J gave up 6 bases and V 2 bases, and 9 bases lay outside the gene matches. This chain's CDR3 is CASSLLPLAGGSEQYF. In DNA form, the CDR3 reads TGTGCCAGCAGCTTACTTCCTCTAGCGGGAGGAAGCGAGCAGTACTTC.

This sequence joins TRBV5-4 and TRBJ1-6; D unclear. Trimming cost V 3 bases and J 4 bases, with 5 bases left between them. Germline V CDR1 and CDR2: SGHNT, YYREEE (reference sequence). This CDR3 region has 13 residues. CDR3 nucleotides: TGTGCCAGCAGCTATAATTATAATTCACCCCTCCACTTT. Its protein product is CASSYNYNSPLHF.

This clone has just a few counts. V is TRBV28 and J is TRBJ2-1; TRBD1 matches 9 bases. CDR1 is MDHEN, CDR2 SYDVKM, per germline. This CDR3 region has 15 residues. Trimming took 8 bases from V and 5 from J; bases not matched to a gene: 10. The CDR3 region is CASVSAGTGHNEQFF. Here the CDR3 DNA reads TGTGCCAGCGTCTCCGCTGGGACAGGGCACAATGAGCAGTTCTTC.

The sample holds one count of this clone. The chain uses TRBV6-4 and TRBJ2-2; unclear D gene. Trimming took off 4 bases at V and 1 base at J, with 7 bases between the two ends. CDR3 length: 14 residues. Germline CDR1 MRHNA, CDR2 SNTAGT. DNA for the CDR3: TGTGCCAGCAGTGTACAGCGGAACACCGGGGAGCTGTTTTTT. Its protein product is CASSVQRNTGELFF.

The CDR3 DNA reads TGTGCCAGCAGCAAAGCGGAAGAGACCCAGTACTTC. This sequence encodes CASSKAEETQYF. This chain connects TRBV5-6 to TRBJ2-5, with a possible D match to TRBD2 (5 bases). V was cut by 4 bases and J by 3 bases, with 7 bases left in between. The CDR3 has 12 residues. The V gene's germline CDR1 is SGHDT and CDR2 YYEEEE.

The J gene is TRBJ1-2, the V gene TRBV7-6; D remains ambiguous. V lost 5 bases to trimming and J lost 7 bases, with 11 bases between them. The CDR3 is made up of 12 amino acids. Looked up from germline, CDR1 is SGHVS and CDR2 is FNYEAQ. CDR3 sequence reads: CASSPVQTGYTF. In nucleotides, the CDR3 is TGTGCCAGCAGCCCCGTACAGACTGGCTACACCTTC.

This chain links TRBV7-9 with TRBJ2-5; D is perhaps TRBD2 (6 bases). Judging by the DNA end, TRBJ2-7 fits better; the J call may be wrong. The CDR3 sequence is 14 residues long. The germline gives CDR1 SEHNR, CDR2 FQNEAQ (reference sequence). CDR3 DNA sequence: TGTGCCAGCAGCTCGGGGGTGGTCTCCTACGAGCAGTACTTC. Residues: CASSSGVVSYEQYF.

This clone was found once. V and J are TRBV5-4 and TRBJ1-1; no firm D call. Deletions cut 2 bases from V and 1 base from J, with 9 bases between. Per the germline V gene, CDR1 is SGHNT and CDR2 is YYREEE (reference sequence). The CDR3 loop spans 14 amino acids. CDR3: CASSLFAPNTEAFF. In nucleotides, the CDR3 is TGTGCCAGCAGCTTATTCGCACCGAACACTGAAGCTTTCTTT.

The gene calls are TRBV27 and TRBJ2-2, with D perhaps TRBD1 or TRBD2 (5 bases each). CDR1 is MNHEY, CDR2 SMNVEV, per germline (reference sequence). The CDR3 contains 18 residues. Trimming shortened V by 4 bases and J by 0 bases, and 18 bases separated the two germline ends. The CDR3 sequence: CASSSQGVTDTNTGELFF. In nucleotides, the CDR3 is TGTGCCAGCAGTTCCCAGGGAGTGACAGATACGAACACCGGGGAGCTGTTTTTT.

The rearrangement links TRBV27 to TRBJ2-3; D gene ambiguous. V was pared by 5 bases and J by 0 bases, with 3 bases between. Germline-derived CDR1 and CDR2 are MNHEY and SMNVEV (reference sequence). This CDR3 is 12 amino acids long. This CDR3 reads CASSPSTDTQYF. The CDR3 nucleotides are TGTGCCAGCAGTCCTAGCACAGATACGCAGTATTTT.

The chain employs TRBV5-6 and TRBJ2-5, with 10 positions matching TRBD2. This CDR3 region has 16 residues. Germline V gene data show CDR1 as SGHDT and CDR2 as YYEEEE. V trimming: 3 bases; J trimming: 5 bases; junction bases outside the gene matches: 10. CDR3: CASSSRTSGGGETQYF. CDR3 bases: TGTGCCAGCAGCTCGAGGACTAGCGGAGGGGGGGAGACCCAGTACTTC.

CDR3 residues: CASSSDQKNQPQHF. As DNA, the CDR3 is TGTGCCAGTAGTAGTGATCAGAAAAATCAGCCCCAGCATTTT. This chain uses TRBV19 with TRBJ1-5; D is uncertain. CDR1 is LNHDA, CDR2 SQIVND, per germline (reference sequence). The CDR3 has 14 amino acids. Trimming took 4 bases from V and 4 from J, leaving 11 bases between them.

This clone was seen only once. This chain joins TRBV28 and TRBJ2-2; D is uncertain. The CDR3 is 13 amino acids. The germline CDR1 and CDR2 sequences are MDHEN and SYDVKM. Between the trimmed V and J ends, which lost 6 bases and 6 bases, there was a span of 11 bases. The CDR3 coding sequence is TGTGCCAGCAGCACCCAGCCCGCCGGGGAGCTGTTTTTT. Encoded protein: CASSTQPAGELFF.

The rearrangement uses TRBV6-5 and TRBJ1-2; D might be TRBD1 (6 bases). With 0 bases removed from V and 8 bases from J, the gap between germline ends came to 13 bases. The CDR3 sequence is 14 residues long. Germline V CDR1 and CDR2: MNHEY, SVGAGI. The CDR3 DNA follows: TGTGCCAGCAGTTACTCGAGAAGGGGGAAGGGCTACACCTTC. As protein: CASSYSRRGKGYTF.

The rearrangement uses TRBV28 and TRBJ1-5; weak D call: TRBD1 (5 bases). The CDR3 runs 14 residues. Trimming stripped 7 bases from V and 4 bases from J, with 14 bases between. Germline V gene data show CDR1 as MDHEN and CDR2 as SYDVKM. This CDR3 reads CASTFPGDNQPQHF. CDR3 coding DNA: TGTGCCAGCACCTTCCCGGGGGATAATCAGCCCCAGCATTTT.

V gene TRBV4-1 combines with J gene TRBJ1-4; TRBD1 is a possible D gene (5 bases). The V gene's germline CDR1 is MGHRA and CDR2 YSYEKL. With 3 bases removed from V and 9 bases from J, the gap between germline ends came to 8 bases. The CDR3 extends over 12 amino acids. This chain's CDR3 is CASSHLGQKLFF. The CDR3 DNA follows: TGCGCCAGCAGCCATTTGGGACAAAAACTGTTTTTT.

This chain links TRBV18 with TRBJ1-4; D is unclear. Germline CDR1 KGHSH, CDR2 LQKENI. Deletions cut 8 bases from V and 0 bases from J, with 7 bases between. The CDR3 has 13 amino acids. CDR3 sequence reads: CASAFATNEKLFF. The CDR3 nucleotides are TGTGCCAGCGCGTTTGCAACTAATGAAAAACTGTTTTTT.

CDR3 loop: CASTPGGGMGQPQHF. CDR3 coding DNA: TGTGCCAGCACCCCCGGTGGGGGGATGGGTCAGCCCCAGCATTTT. J is TRBJ1-5 and V is TRBV28; D possibly corresponds to TRBD1 (5 bases). The CDR3 has 15 residues. The germline V gene has CDR1 MDHEN and CDR2 SYDVKM. The V gene lost 7 bases and the J gene lost 6 bases, with 19 bases spanning the gap.

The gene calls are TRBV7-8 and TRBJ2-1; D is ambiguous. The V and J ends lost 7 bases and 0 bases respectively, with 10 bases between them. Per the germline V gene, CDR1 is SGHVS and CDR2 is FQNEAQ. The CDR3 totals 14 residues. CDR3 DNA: TGTGCCAGCACCCCCCCAGGCTCCTACAATGAGCAGTTCTTC. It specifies CASTPPGSYNEQFF.

Here the CDR3 reads CASSLVAPDTQYF. CDR3 sequence (DNA): TGTGCCAGCAGCTTGGTGGCCCCAGATACGCAGTATTTT. The chain joins TRBV7-8 to TRBJ2-3; D not resolved. V gave up 3 bases and J gave up 4 bases, with 8 bases separating them. The CDR3 covers 13 residues. Germline V lookup: CDR1 SGHVS, CDR2 FQNEAQ.